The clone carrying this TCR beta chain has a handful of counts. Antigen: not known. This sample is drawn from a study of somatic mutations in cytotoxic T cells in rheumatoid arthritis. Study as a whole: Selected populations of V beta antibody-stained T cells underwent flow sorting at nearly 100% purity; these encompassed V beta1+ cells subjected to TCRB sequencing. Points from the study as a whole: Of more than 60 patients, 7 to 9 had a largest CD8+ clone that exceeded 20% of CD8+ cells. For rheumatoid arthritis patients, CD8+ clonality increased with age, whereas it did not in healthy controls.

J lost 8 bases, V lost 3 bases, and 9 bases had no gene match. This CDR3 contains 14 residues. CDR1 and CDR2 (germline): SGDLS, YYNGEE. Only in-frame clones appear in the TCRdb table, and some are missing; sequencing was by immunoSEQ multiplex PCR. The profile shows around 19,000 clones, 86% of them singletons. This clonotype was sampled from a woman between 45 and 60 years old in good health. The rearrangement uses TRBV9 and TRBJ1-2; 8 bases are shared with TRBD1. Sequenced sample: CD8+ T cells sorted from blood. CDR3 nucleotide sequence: TGTGCCAGCAGCGAGTGGACAGGGCGGGACGGCTACACCTTC. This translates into CASSEWTGRDGYTF.